This is a list of T cell receptor beta chains from one sample in a study of T cells in Graves' hyperthyroidism and ophthalmopathy. TCRdb re-analysed the multiplex PCR reads in MiXCR, keeping a single row per CDR3 protein. The sample has roughly 100,000 distinct CDR3 sequences, 47% seen once. The specimen sequenced was blood. These receptors all come from a man aged 40-55 years with Graves' hyperthyroidism. Each CDR3 is given with its conserved first and last residue. The order of the fields is V gene, clone size, J gene, D gene, CDR3 protein, CDR3 DNA. A D gene is named only where the DNA matches it firmly. The listing skips clone size in some rows; elsewhere it reads once, few, many or a size class.

>TRBV5-1|many|TRBJ1-4|NA
CASSTSSTNEKLFF
TGCGCCAGCAGCACATCTTCAACTAATGAAAAACTGTTTTTT
>TRBV2|many|TRBJ2-7|TRBD1
CASRPDRQGPTYEQYF
TGTGCCAGCAGACCCGATCGACAGGGACCCACCTACGAGCAGTACTTC
>TRBV29-1|NA|TRBJ1-2|NA
CSVSRGRTGYTF
TGCAGCGTTAGTAGGGGCCGAACGGGCTACACCTTC
>TRBV15|NA|TRBJ1-5|NA
CATSSYFPGRNQPQHF
TGTGCCACCAGCAGTTACTTCCCGGGGAGAAATCAGCCCCAGCATTTT
>TRBV11-2|once|TRBJ2-7|TRBD2
CASSEGTSGWNSYEQYF
TGTGCCAGCAGCGAAGGGACTAGCGGGTGGAACTCCTACGAGCAGTACTTC
>TRBV6-1|many|TRBJ1-6|NA
CASSGREGNSPLHF
TGTGCCAGCAGTGGCAGGGAGGGTAATTCACCCCTCCACTTT
>TRBV2|NA|TRBJ1-6|TRBD1
CASSYPGTGGSPLHF
TGTGCCAGCAGTTACCCCGGGACAGGGGGATCACCCCTCCACTTT
>TRBV25-1|many|TRBJ1-2|NA
CASSEGGVRGSYGYTF
TGTGCCAGCAGTGAAGGGGGGGTCCGGGGTAGCTATGGCTACACCTTC
>TRBV30|NA|TRBJ2-6|NA
CAWTQGANVLTF
TGTGCCTGGACTCAGGGGGCCAACGTCCTGACTTTC
>TRBV2|NA|TRBJ1-4|NA
CASRRVEEKLFF
TGTGCCAGCAGGAGGGTCGAGGAAAAACTGTTTTTT
>TRBV6-5|many|TRBJ1-6|NA
CASSYGMGNSPLHF
TGTGCCAGCAGTTATGGTATGGGGAATTCACCCCTCCACTTT
>TRBV11-2|many|TRBJ2-2|TRBD2
CASSAPRSGGNTGELFF
TGTGCCAGCAGCGCCCCCAGGAGCGGGGGGAACACCGGGGAGCTGTTTTTT
>TRBV6-5|NA|TRBJ1-6|TRBD1
CASSYGTGGRLHF
TGTGCCAGCAGTTACGGGACAGGGGGGCGCCTCCACTTT
>TRBV19|many|TRBJ2-7|TRBD1
CASSPSRDRDEQYF
TGTGCCAGTAGTCCGTCCCGGGACAGGGACGAGCAGTACTTC
>TRBV5-8|many|TRBJ1-2|TRBD1
CASSLSDRGGYTF
TGTGCCAGCAGCTTGAGTGACAGGGGCGGCTACACCTTC
>TRBV5-6|once|TRBJ2-7|NA
CASSYKDYEQYF
TGTGCCAGCAGTTACAAGGACTACGAGCAGTACTTC
>TRBV7-9|many|TRBJ1-3|NA
CASSSFPGRNSGNTIYF
TGTGCCAGCAGCTCGTTCCCGGGACGGAACTCTGGAAACACCATATATTTT
>TRBV2|many|TRBJ2-5|TRBD1
CASSTTGGHQETQYF
TGTGCCAGCAGCACGACAGGGGGCCACCAAGAGACCCAGTACTTC
>TRBV9|NA|TRBJ1-5|NA
CASSVDGGEGQPQHF
TGTGCCAGCAGCGTAGATGGGGGCGAAGGTCAGCCCCAGCATTTT
>TRBV24-1|many|TRBJ2-2|NA
CATSDQPNTGELFF
TGTGCCACCAGTGATCAGCCGAACACCGGGGAGCTGTTTTTT
>TRBV20-1|many|TRBJ2-5|TRBD2
CSARDSWGGIKTQYF
TGCAGTGCTAGAGATAGCTGGGGAGGGATCAAGACCCAGTACTTC
>TRBV9|many|TRBJ2-7|NA
CASSTYAGSSYEQYF
TGTGCCAGCAGCACCTACGCGGGGAGTTCCTACGAGCAGTACTTC
>TRBV19|many|TRBJ2-3|NA
CASSTLTGGTDTQYF
TGTGCCAGTAGTACCCTGACTGGGGGCACAGATACGCAGTATTTT
>TRBV29-1|NA|TRBJ1-1|NA
CSVEENTEAFF
TGCAGCGTTGAAGAGAACACTGAAGCTTTCTTT
>TRBV10-2|many|TRBJ2-1|NA
CASRPGAYNEQFF
TGCGCCAGCAGGCCCGGGGCCTACAATGAGCAGTTCTTC
>TRBV10-2|NA|TRBJ1-1|TRBD1
CASREPGQHTEAFF
TGCGCCAGCAGAGAACCGGGACAGCACACTGAAGCTTTCTTT
>TRBV2|NA|TRBJ1-6|TRBD1
CASSVTGGNSPLHF
TGTGCCAGCAGTGTAACAGGGGGGAATTCACCCCTCCACTTT
>TRBV20-1|many|TRBJ2-1|TRBD2
CSARELAGGQGEQFF
TGCAGTGCTAGAGAGCTAGCGGGGGGTCAGGGTGAGCAGTTCTTC
>TRBV10-3|NA|TRBJ2-5|NA
CAISELGDNQPQYF
TGTGCCATCAGTGAGTTGGGTGACAATCAGCCCCAGTACTTC
>TRBV2|many|TRBJ2-3|TRBD1
CASSPQGATQYF
TGTGCCAGCAGCCCACAGGGGGCTACGCAGTATTTT
>TRBV20-1|NA|TRBJ1-1|NA
CSARRAGAWGVMNTEAFF
TGCAGTGCTAGAAGGGCCGGCGCCTGGGGTGTCATGAACACTGAAGCTTTCTTT
>TRBV7-2|NA|TRBJ2-1|NA
CASSLVGFNEQFF
TGTGCCAGCAGCTTAGTGGGGTTCAATGAGCAGTTCTTC
>TRBV4-2|many|TRBJ1-1|NA
CASSQDRGRMTEAFF
TGTGCCAGCAGCCAAGACAGGGGAAGGATGACTGAAGCTTTCTTT
>TRBV24-1|NA|TRBJ2-2|NA
CATRPDRPDTGELFF
TGTGCCACCAGACCCGATCGGCCGGACACCGGGGAGCTGTTTTTT
>TRBV6-2/TRBV6-3|NA|TRBJ1-2|NA
CASSYSGYTF
TGTGCCAGCAGTTACTCAGGTTACACCTTC
>TRBV10-3|NA|TRBJ2-3|NA
CATSLSSFSADTQYF
TGTGCCACCAGTCTAAGCAGTTTTTCCGCAGATACGCAGTATTTT
>TRBV5-1|NA|TRBJ1-6|NA
CASSLRTGSYSPLHF
TGCGCCAGCAGCTTGCGGACCGGGTCGTATTCACCCCTCCACTTT
>TRBV5-1|NA|TRBJ1-2|NA
CASSLLTATYGCTF
TGCGCCAGCAGCCTACTGACAGCTACGTATGGTTGCACCTTC
>TRBV20-1|NA|TRBJ1-5|NA
CSARGGRLGQPQHF
TGCAGTGCTAGAGGGGGGAGACTTGGGCAGCCCCAGCATTTT
>TRBV10-1|many|TRBJ2-2|NA
CASAGSNTGELFF
TGCGCCAGTGCGGGCAGCAACACCGGGGAGCTGTTTTTT
>TRBV10-3|NA|TRBJ1-3|NA
CAISDTFSGNTIYF
TGTGCCATCTCAGACACCTTCTCTGGAAACACCATATATTTT
>TRBV24-1|NA|TRBJ2-3|NA
CANSPPGDSTVTQYF
TGTGCCAACTCACCACCGGGGGACAGCACAGTTACGCAGTATTTT
>TRBV10-3|many|TRBJ2-3|TRBD2
CAISDGTSGIGADTQYF
TGTGCCATCAGTGACGGGACTAGCGGGATCGGTGCAGATACGCAGTATTTT
>TRBV10-3|NA|TRBJ1-1|NA
CAISENSGLRNTEAFF
TGTGCCATTAGTGAGAATTCGGGACTCAGGAACACTGAAGCTTTCTTT
>TRBV7-2|many|TRBJ2-7|TRBD1
CASSRQGLDEQYF
TGTGCCAGCAGTCGACAGGGGTTGGACGAGCAGTACTTC
>TRBV9|many|TRBJ2-3|NA
CASSEGSWSTDTQYF
TGTGCCAGCAGTGAGGGAAGCTGGAGCACAGATACGCAGTATTTT
>TRBV6-1|NA|TRBJ2-5|TRBD1
CASSEGWTGGRETQYF
TGTGCCAGCAGTGAAGGATGGACAGGGGGTCGCGAGACCCAGTACTTC
>TRBV7-7|NA|TRBJ2-7|TRBD1
CASSSGQGRGYEQYF
TGTGCCAGCAGCTCCGGACAGGGAAGGGGCTACGAGCAGTACTTC